This T cell receptor (beta chain) comes out of a study of cytomegalovirus exposure and HLA in healthy donors listed by TCRdb under 2017. A note on the overall study: According to an earlier analysis of 550 to 700 of the donors, about 179 million T cells yielded roughly 100 million unique TCR beta sequences and approximately 280 Gb of sequence data. In a later analysis, previously published TCR beta repertoires from 666 donors were re-analyzed and high-resolution HLA genotyping was added so that TCR occurrence patterns could be studied. A handful of DR-DQ haplotypes were handled as single units for association and clustering because linkage in the cohort was strong. Approximately 310 gigabases of sequencing data and roughly 90 million unique TCR sequences were included in an early release covering around 650 HLA-typed donors. Among the roughly 400 genotyped donors, under 90% belonged to the genetic ancestry cluster associated with self-reported Caucasian donors. Using immunosequencing, the study profiled T cell repertoires from 500 to 800 subjects and related those repertoires to cytomegalovirus serostatus. The number of typed donors differed by locus: 629-630 for A, B, C, DRB1 and DQB1; some 540 for DQA1; some 590 for DPA1; and some 450 for DPB1. HLA typing covered class I and class II loci at four-digit resolution. A later genetic analysis used genome-wide SNP genotypes for 398 of the 666 donors, treating that subset as a discovery cohort. In an earlier analysis of several hundred of the donors, high-throughput TCR beta sequencing was used to judge whether each TCR beta V gene segment behaved as functional or pseudogenic. The study aimed to test whether signatures of past pathogen exposure could be identified by cataloging public T cell receptors. Donor age, sex, ethnicity and CMV serostatus were compiled alongside the repertoire data. The later analysis used no new phenotypic data to find candidate immune exposures, relying instead on TCR beta sequences and their occurrence across donors. Every repertoire in the discovery cohort had been generated on one and the same sequencing platform. Across approximately 420 genotyped donors of the cohort, an average of about 240,000 unique TCR beta nucleotide sequences per donor were sequenced, and roughly 17% of those sequences were non-productive. Along with the approximately 600-subject first cohort, a separate validation cohort of over 90 different subjects was used. To predict cytomegalovirus infection status, the study brought together high-throughput TCR immunosequencing, statistical association of individual TCRs with disease status, and machine learning. Overall study outcomes, separate from this receptor: Specific HLA alleles were associated with over 15,000 TCR beta sequences at a false discovery rate of 0.05 in a later analysis. A later analysis found that most CMV-associated TCR beta chains appeared HLA-restricted, with HLA associations seemingly driven largely by CMV exposure. Most TCR sequences were observed very rarely across donors, whereas some public TCRs were present in many individuals. In an earlier analysis of 450 to 750 of the donors, most TCR beta V segments appeared in productive rearrangements about 87% or about 30% of the time, broadly matching IMGT annotations. In the study, some 160 TCR beta chains were listed as associated with cytomegalovirus. The only immune exposure information available for the cohort was CMV serostatus. Strong co-occurrence of HLA alleles, especially DR and DQ, made assigning TCR associations to individual alleles difficult. Several of the top co-occurrence clusters appeared to be linked to parvovirus B19, influenza, CMV and Epstein-Barr virus, according to a later analysis. In both the original and validation cohorts, the classifier was reported to diagnose cytomegalovirus status with high specificity and sensitivity. A cluster of highly shared sequence variants was judged likely to represent a technical artifact of the sequencing pipeline. It was suggested by the authors that the approach could potentially be generalized to other disease states and immunological phenotypes. A further reported finding was that TCR beta sequences accurately predicted the HLA-A and HLA-B alleles for most subjects in the first cohort. A later genetic analysis reported fewer N-insertions in productive TCRs among donors in an Asian-associated ancestry cluster than the roughly 700-donor mean. Some IMGT-functional V segments, including TRBV6-2 and TRBV6-3, could not be told apart with the 87-base-pair reads, so those segments were excluded. In a later analysis, HLA-associated TCR beta chains showed more clonal expansion and lower generation probabilities than non-associated chains that were equally common. In vitro tests confirmed that a few of the cytomegalovirus-associated TCR beta chains recognize cytomegalovirus antigens. Correlated functional status among segregating V segments might be attributable to linkage disequilibrium, but an unknown experimental factor could not be ruled out. The earlier analysis of some 560 of the donors excluded roughly 17 rarely observed V segments, including chromosome 9 orphons, because counts were too low. HLA typing was unavailable for some donors at each locus, so association tests used only the typed subset. A later genetic analysis associated a missense DCLRE1C variant with V-gene and J-gene trimming of TCR beta chains, and an independent cohort replicated the association. Only TCR beta chains were sequenced in this cohort, and the absence of alpha or paired-chain data limited detectable features. A later analysis found that TCR association rates varied across HLA loci, with DRB1 alleles showing the most associated TCRs and HLA-C alleles the fewest. Sequencing depth was assumed to be roughly uniform across donors in the presence/absence analyses, though that assumption may not hold.

The cohort comprised 666 healthy bone marrow donors. Cohort members were all nominally healthy when sampled, although unrecorded immune exposures were likely present. The donor tested CMV seronegative and was one of the 352 seronegative cohort members. A peripheral blood sample was collected from each donor, and TCR beta sequencing was performed on peripheral blood mononuclear cells. The Qiagen DNeasy Blood Extraction Kit was used to extract genomic DNA from the blood cell samples. As regards this clone: The clone's antigen remains unknown. The input lacks base qualities; no much larger clone sits a single base away.

From cysteine to phenylalanine, the CDR3 is 16 amino acids long. The retained sequence is limited to the CDR3, 48 bases, with the frame set at the first base. Germline trimming amounts to 2 bases on V and 1 base on J, with 6 as the count of junction bases outside the gene matches. CDR1 and CDR2 are read off the germline V gene as SGHTA and FQGNSA. Library generation was performed with the immunoSEQ multiplex PCR assay. A mixture of 60 forward primers for TCR Vbeta segments and 13 reverse primers for TCR Jbeta segments was used in the multiplex PCR. Amplification of the CDR3 region of rearranged TCR beta genes was performed with a multiplex PCR assay on genomic DNA. The Illumina HiSeq System was used to sequence the amplified TCR beta libraries as 87-base-pair reads. The source study handled its data this way. A later analysis tallied tens of millions of unique TCR beta chains across the 610 or so repertoires, and approximately 11 million of those chains were shared by two or more donors. To remove PCR and sequencing errors, raw reads were error-corrected and collapsed into unique sequences using a nearest-neighbor algorithm that merged closely related sequences. CDR3 sequences were aligned to IMGT reference sequences to assign V, D and J gene segments. Each retained sequence needed at least a six-nucleotide match to both a V gene segment and a J gene segment. A rearrangement was called productive if the CDR3 had no stop codons and remained in frame with V and J, and every other rearrangement was called non-productive. Following IMGT convention, CDR3 was defined as the stretch from the second conserved V-encoded cysteine up to the conserved J-encoded phenylalanine. Sequences without an unambiguous match to a single V gene segment were excluded from the earlier analysis of approximately 600 of the donors. In an earlier analysis of around 600 of the donors, V segments were called functional above 56.7% productive rearrangements and were called segregating when the between-donor standard deviation exceeded 5%. To diagnose cytomegalovirus status from the catalog of TCR beta chain sequences, a statistical classification framework was built. In a later analysis, V and J genes were assigned by comparing TCR nucleotide sequences against IMGT/GENE-DB human TR gene sequences. Using the TCRdist pipeline, a later analysis assigned CDR3 sequences along with most-parsimonious VDJ recombination scenarios. A later analysis defined each TCR beta chain by its CDR3 amino acid sequence plus V-gene family, and excluded reads lacking a unique V-gene family. A later analysis removed roughly 590 highly shared, low-generation-probability nucleotide sequences to deal with suspected cross-contamination and a sequencing artifact. In a later analysis, a clonal expansion index for each public chain was calculated from normalized within-repertoire ranks of inferred template counts. Generation probabilities in a later analysis came from a VDJ recombination model fitted to out-of-frame rearrangements, and those results were checked against IGoR. In a later analysis, TCR-TCR, TCR-HLA and TCR-CMV co-occurrence was scored with hypergeometric tests, and a repertoire-size bias correction was applied to TCR pairs. To estimate false discovery rates, a later analysis permuted the HLA or CMV assignments 20 times. In a later analysis, co-occurring TCRs were grouped with DBSCAN, and TCRdist sequence similarity was added when clustering was performed within HLA-allele-positive subsets. Repertoires with fewer than 30,000 or more than 120,000 public chains were left out of co-occurrence clustering, as were about five repertoires with anomalous nucleotide sharing. In TCRdb, the immuneACCESS table is reduced to in-frame sequences with V and J assigned. These tables do not hold every clone; where another copy was compared, an unresolved V gene accounts for under half, and the others remain unexplained. V and J calls and clone size follow that table, whereas D and trimming were derived from the DNA. In all, the sample holds more than 140,000 clones, and roughly 79% of those were seen once. 1.9% of the sample is in the top ten clones.

The sequencing input was PBMCs. This receptor chain uses TRBV7-2 and TRBJ2-3; the junction holds 7 bases that match TRBD2. This clonotype was obtained from a woman in her thirties or forties in good health and CMV-seronegative. This receptor carries the CDR3 CASSLIRDYRTDTQYF. The DNA reads as follows: TGTGCCAGCAGCTTAATCCGGGACTACCGCACAGATACGCAGTATTTT.